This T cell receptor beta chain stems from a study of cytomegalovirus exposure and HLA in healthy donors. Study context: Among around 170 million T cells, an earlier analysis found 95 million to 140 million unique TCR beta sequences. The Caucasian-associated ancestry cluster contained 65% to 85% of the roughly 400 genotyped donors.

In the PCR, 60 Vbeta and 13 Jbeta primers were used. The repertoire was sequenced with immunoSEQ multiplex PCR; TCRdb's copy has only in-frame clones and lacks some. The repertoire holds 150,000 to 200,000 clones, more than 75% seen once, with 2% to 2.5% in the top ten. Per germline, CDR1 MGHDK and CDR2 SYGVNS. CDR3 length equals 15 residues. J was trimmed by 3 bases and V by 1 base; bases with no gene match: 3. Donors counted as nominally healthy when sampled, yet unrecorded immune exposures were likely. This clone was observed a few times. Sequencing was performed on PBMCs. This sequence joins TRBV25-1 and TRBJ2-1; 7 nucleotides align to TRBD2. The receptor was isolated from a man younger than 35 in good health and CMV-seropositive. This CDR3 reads CASSEFRGDYNEQFF. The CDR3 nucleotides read TGTGCCAGCAGTGAATTTCGGGGGGACTACAATGAGCAGTTCTTC.